This TCR beta chain came from a study of shared clonotypes between healthy human individuals. CD45RO-negative cells were positively selected for CCR7, leaving out terminally differentiated effector memory CD45RA+ cells. This table comes from immunoSEQ multiplex PCR, and its TCRdb copy is limited to in-frame clones, with some not included. The profile shows about 680,000 clones, roughly nine tenths of them singletons. This CDR3 has 15 residues. V lost 3 bases to trimming and J lost 9 bases, with 18 bases between them. Germline V gene sequence: CDR1 MDHEN, CDR2 SYDVKM. The TCR was taken from a man aged 25 to 40 in good health. The J gene is TRBJ1-5, the V gene TRBV28; maybe TRBD1 (5 bases). The sample comprised naive CD8+ T cells sorted from blood. Written as DNA, the CDR3 is TGTGCCAGCAGTTTTCTTGGAGGGCCGAGGGGGCCCCAGCATTTT. This gives the protein CASSFLGGPRGPQHF.